These 23 T cell receptor beta chains were sequenced from one sample in a study of T cell responses to AZD1222 COVID-19 vaccine. Only in-frame clones appear in the TCRdb table, and some are missing; sequencing was by immunoSEQ multiplex PCR. The repertoire holds some 150,000 clones, with over 90% as singletons. The sample in question was peripheral blood, obtained on day 0 of AZD1222 vaccination. All receptors derive from an adult in good health.

A single count supports this clone. V gene TRBV18 combines with J gene TRBJ1-6; D uncertain. The length of the CDR3 is 16 residues. Trimming took 2 bases from V and 6 from J, leaving 14 bases between them. Germline V lookup: CDR1 KGHSH, CDR2 LQKENI. The CDR3 DNA reads TGTGCCAGCTCACCAGCCCGGGTCAGGATTAATTCACCCCTCCACTTT. This encodes CASSPARVRINSPLHF.

The genes are TRBV29-1 and TRBJ1-1, with D unresolved. CDR1 and CDR2 (germline): SQVTM, ANQGSEA. V was trimmed by 2 bases and J by 6 bases, leaving 16 bases between them. The CDR3 totals 14 residues. The CDR3: CSVETSGEWAEAFF. CDR3 sequence (DNA): TGCAGCGTTGAAACTTCAGGTGAGTGGGCTGAAGCTTTCTTT.

This clone was seen a single time. This rearrangement joins TRBV6-4 to TRBJ2-3; no reliable D call. Germline V lookup: CDR1 MRHNA, CDR2 SNTAGT. V was trimmed by 0 bases and J by 2 bases, leaving 3 bases between them. This CDR3 is 13 amino acids long. CDR3 nucleotide sequence: TGTGCCAGCAGTGACTCGGTCACAGATACGCAGTATTTT. Translation: CASSDSVTDTQYF.

The table lists this clone with a count of one. The rearrangement joins TRBV7-8 to TRBJ1-2; D is unresolved. CDR1 is SGHVS and CDR2 is FQNEAQ in the germline V gene. This CDR3 is built from 17 residues. V was clipped by 1 base and J by 4 bases, with 19 bases between them. The CDR3 DNA is TGTGCCAGCAGCTTAGGACGGAACTTACATGTCTTCTATGGCTACACCTTC. It specifies CASSLGRNLHVFYGYTF. Complete variable domain (other parts from reference TRBV7-8 and TRBJ1-2): GAGVSQSPRYKVAKRGQDVALRCDPISGHVSLFWYQQALGQGPEFLTYFQNEAQLDKSGLPSDRFFAERPEGSVSTLKIQRTQQEDSAVYLCASSLGRNLHVFYGYTFGSGTRLTVV.

The rearrangement uses TRBV5-1 and TRBJ2-7, with 10 bases that match TRBD1. V was clipped by 1 base and J by 5 bases; unmatched bases: 3. This CDR3 has 14 residues. The germline CDR1 and CDR2 sequences are SGHRS and YFSETQ. The CDR3 loop reads CASSLRQGADEQYF. CDR3 DNA sequence: TGCGCCAGCAGCTTGAGACAGGGGGCCGACGAGCAGTACTTC.

J is TRBJ2-3 and V is TRBV5-8, with D tentatively TRBD1 (6 bases). The CDR3 sequence is 15 residues long. Germline V gene sequence: CDR1 SGHTS, CDR2 YDEGEE. Trimming removed 4 bases from V and 0 bases from J, with 12 bases in between. CDR3 residues: CASSLLGASTDTQYF. The CDR3 DNA sequence: TGTGCCAGCAGCCTGTTGGGGGCGAGCACAGATACGCAGTATTTT.

This sequence joins TRBV27 and TRBJ1-5; D remains ambiguous. This CDR3 is 12 amino acids long. Germline loops: CDR1 MNHEY, CDR2 SMNVEV (reference sequence). The V gene lost 6 bases and the J gene lost 9 bases, with 12 bases spanning the gap. The DNA of the CDR3 is TGTGCCAGCAGGGCCGGAGCTGGGCCCCAGCATTTT. The encoded protein is CASRAGAGPQHF.

V and J are TRBV3-1 (or the pseudogene TRBV3-2) and TRBJ1-5; D uncertain. This CDR3 is built from 15 residues. V gave up 2 bases and J gave up 2 bases, with 10 bases separating them. Germline values: CDR1 LGHDT, CDR2 YNNKEL (reference sequence). The CDR3 DNA is TGTGCCAGCAGCCAATCTTCGGGTGGCAATCAGCCCCAGCATTTT. It specifies CASSQSSGGNQPQHF.

This chain links TRBV7-2 with TRBJ1-2; the match to TRBD1 covers 8 bases. Germline V gives CDR1 SGHTA, CDR2 FQGNSA. There are 17 residues in the CDR3. The V gene end was trimmed by 5 bases and the J gene end by 0 bases; junction bases not matched to a gene: 11. This chain's CDR3 is CASSPRRTGSANYGYTF. In nucleotides, the CDR3 is TGTGCCAGCAGCCCTAGAAGGACAGGGTCAGCTAACTATGGCTACACCTTC.

Concerning this clone: Other DNA sequences in this specimen translate into the identical CDR3. V is TRBV18 and J is TRBJ1-2; D unclear. The V end lost 0 bases, the J end lost 2 bases, and 7 bases lay between the germline ends. The germline V gene encodes CDR1 KGHSH and CDR2 LQKENI. The CDR3 consists of 14 residues. The DNA for the CDR3 is TGTGCCAGCTCACCACCCGGAGGGAACTATGGCTACACCTTC. It specifies CASSPPGGNYGYTF.

The chain couples TRBV12-3 or TRBV12-4 to TRBJ1-5; no clear D. The CDR3 extends over 13 amino acids. Trimming left V 5 bases short and J 6 bases short, with 11 bases between. The CDR3 is CASSPTTGQPQHF. As DNA, the CDR3 is TGTGCCAGCAGTCCTACTACGGGTCAGCCCCAGCATTTT.

For the CDR3, the DNA is TGTGCCAGCAGCTTGGAGGGATCAACTAATGAAAAACTGTTTTTT. Encoded protein: CASSLEGSTNEKLFF. The J gene is TRBJ1-4, the V gene TRBV7-2, with D hard to call. V was pared by 3 bases and J by 0 bases, with 8 bases between. The CDR3 has 15 residues. CDR1 and CDR2 (germline): SGHTA, FQGNSA.

The CDR3 DNA follows: TGCGCCAGCAGTCAACAGGGGTCGTTTTGTTTAGGCAATCAGCCCCAGCATTTT. Translated, it gives CASSQQGSFCLGNQPQHF. The chain recombines TRBV23-1 with TRBJ1-5; possibly TRBD1 for D (6 bases). TRBV23-1 is assigned to the ORF class and has an uncertain function. This CDR3 is 18 amino acids long. V was clipped by 2 bases and J by 2 bases, with 19 bases between them.

The genes are TRBV4-1 and TRBJ1-5; tentative D call: TRBD1 (5 bases). This CDR3 region has 15 residues. Between the trimmed V and J ends, which lost 4 bases and 5 bases, there was a span of 15 bases. Germline V lookup: CDR1 MGHRA, CDR2 YSYEKL. The CDR3 protein is CASSRGLLAYQPQHF. DNA of the CDR3: TGCGCCAGCAGCCGGGGGTTGCTGGCCTATCAGCCCCAGCATTTT.

The CDR3 region has the DNA TGTGCCAGCAGCTTAGGGGCAGGGAGCGAGACCCAGTACTTC. This sequence encodes CASSLGAGSETQYF. This rearrangement joins TRBV11-2 to TRBJ2-5; D assignment may be TRBD1 or TRBD2 (5 bases each). V lost 1 base and J lost 5, with 11 bases in between. The CDR3 has 14 amino acids. Germline values: CDR1 SGHAT, CDR2 FQNNGV.

V gene TRBV7-2 combines with J gene TRBJ2-5; 7 bases align to TRBD2. V lost 1 base to trimming and J lost 5 bases; unmatched junction nucleotides: 1. CDR3 length: 13 amino acids. Germline CDR1 is SGHTA and CDR2 is FQGNSA. CDR3 loop: CASSLGEGETQYF. CDR3 in DNA: TGTGCCAGCAGCTTAGGGGAGGGCGAGACCCAGTACTTC.

This chain links TRBV13 with TRBJ2-7, with D perhaps TRBD1 or TRBD2 (5 bases each). V lost 1 base and J 3 bases, leaving 7 bases between the germline ends. Germline lookup yields CDR1 PRHDT and CDR2 FYEKMQ (reference sequence). The CDR3 contains 13 residues. The CDR3 region is CASSLAGRYEQYF. As DNA, the CDR3 is TGTGCCAGCAGCTTAGCGGGACGCTACGAGCAGTACTTC.

This chain uses TRBV5-1 with TRBJ2-5; no clear D. The CDR3 consists of 15 residues. Trimming shortened V by 4 bases and J by 2 bases, and 15 bases separated the two germline ends. Per germline, CDR1 SGHRS and CDR2 YFSETQ. The CDR3 nucleotides are TGCGCCAGCAGCCTGGCGACCGTAAGTCAAGAGACCCAGTACTTC. Protein product: CASSLATVSQETQYF.

This rearrangement joins TRBV18 to TRBJ1-1; no reliable D call. The germline V gene encodes CDR1 KGHSH and CDR2 LQKENI. Trimming took off 3 bases at V and 0 bases at J, with 5 bases between the two ends. The CDR3 extends over 13 amino acids. The CDR3 here is CASSPDMNTEAFF. In DNA, the CDR3 is TGTGCCAGCTCACCTGACATGAACACTGAAGCTTTCTTT.

This chain joins TRBV6-5 and TRBJ1-5; D remains ambiguous. Germline-derived CDR1 and CDR2 are MNHEY and SVGAGI. There are 12 residues in the CDR3. V lost 11 bases and J lost 3, with 11 bases in between. The CDR3 loop is CAYSDLNQPQHF. The CDR3 DNA follows: TGTGCCTACAGCGATCTCAATCAGCCCCAGCATTTT.

The V and J genes are TRBV5-4 and TRBJ2-3, with 10 bases identical to TRBD2. The length of the CDR3 is 16 residues. V was clipped by 0 bases and J by 2 bases; unmatched bases: 3. From germline, CDR1 is SGHNT and CDR2 YYREEE (reference sequence). The CDR3 region is CASSLGGLAATDTQYF. The CDR3, as DNA: TGTGCCAGCAGCTTGGGCGGACTAGCGGCCACAGATACGCAGTATTTT. The variable domain in full, completed from reference TRBV5-4 and TRBJ2-3, reads ETGVTQSPTHLIKTRGQQVTLRCSSQSGHNTVSWYQQALGQGPQFIFQYYREEENGRGNFPPRFSGLQFPNYSSELNVNALELDDSALYLCASSLGGLAATDTQYFGPGTRLTVL.

The rearrangement joins TRBV19 to TRBJ1-1; D perhaps matches TRBD1 (5 bases). V was pared by 5 bases and J by 5 bases, with 15 bases between. CDR3 size: 14 residues. Germline-derived CDR1 and CDR2 are LNHDA and SQIVND (reference sequence). The CDR3 loop is CASSFREEGTEAFF. The CDR3 DNA reads as TGTGCCAGTAGTTTCAGGGAAGAAGGTACTGAAGCTTTCTTT.

The rearrangement uses TRBV6-1 and TRBJ1-3, with D possibly matching TRBD1 (5 bases). V lost 3 bases and J 1 base, leaving 10 bases between the germline ends. CDR3 size: 15 residues. Germline CDR1 is MNHNS and CDR2 is SASEGT. CDR3 region: CASSDRVLSGNTIYF. In DNA, the CDR3 is TGTGCCAGCAGTGACAGGGTGTTGTCTGGAAACACCATATATTTT.